Below are 32 T cell receptor beta chains sequenced from a single sample in a study of cytomegalovirus exposure and HLA in healthy donors. PCR employed 60 Vbeta and 13 Jbeta primers. Data came from immunoSEQ multiplex PCR; TCRdb stores just in-frame clones and leaves some out. The data contain about 170,000 clones, around 75% of them singletons. The sequencing sample was made of PBMCs. The receptors come from a male donor in good health and CMV-seronegative.

The CDR3 protein is CASSVQGSNTEAFF. For the CDR3, the DNA is TGTGCCAGCAGCGTACAGGGGTCGAACACTGAAGCTTTCTTT. The chain links TRBV2 to TRBJ1-1, with 7 bases that match TRBD1. Germline CDR1 is SNHLY and CDR2 is FYNNEI. The CDR3 totals 14 residues. V lost 6 bases, J lost 1 base, and 5 bases stayed unmatched.

This chain connects TRBV30 to TRBJ2-7, with TRBD2 matching 11 bases. Germline V gene lookup returns CDR1 GTSNPN and CDR2 SVGIG (reference sequence). V trimming: 3 bases; J trimming: 1 base; junction bases outside the gene matches: 2. The length of the CDR3 is 14 residues. The CDR3 sequence is CAWRTSGASYEQYF. The CDR3 DNA reads TGTGCCTGGAGGACTAGCGGGGCATCCTACGAGCAGTACTTC.

This clone was counted between two and nine times. This chain joins TRBV5-1 and TRBJ2-5; 11 bases line up with TRBD1. Germline CDR1 is SGHRS and CDR2 is YFSETQ. The junction had 3 bases not matched to a gene; V was cut back by 0 bases and J by 2 bases. This CDR3 is built from 16 residues. This CDR3 is CASSLAGQGGQETQYF. CDR3 DNA: TGCGCCAGCAGCTTGGCGGGACAGGGGGGACAAGAGACCCAGTACTTC.

The rearrangement uses TRBV15 and TRBJ1-5; D not certain. This CDR3 spans 16 amino acids. From germline, CDR1 is LNHNV and CDR2 YYDKDF (reference sequence). The V and J ends lost 0 bases and 1 base respectively, with 10 bases between them. CDR3 loop: CATSRDLGPSNQPQHF. DNA for the CDR3: TGTGCCACCAGCAGAGATCTGGGCCCGAGCAATCAGCCCCAGCATTTT. Drawing the rest from reference TRBV15 and TRBJ1-5, the complete variable domain is DAMVIQNPRYQVTQFGKPVTLSCSQTLNHNVMYWYQQKSSQAPKLLFHYYDKDFNNEADTPDNFQSRRPNTSFCFLDIRSPGLGDTAMYLCATSRDLGPSNQPQHFGDGTRLSIL.

The V and J genes are TRBV5-6 and TRBJ1-2; TRBD1 is a possible D gene (5 bases). Germline assignment: CDR1 SGHDT and CDR2 YYEEEE. CDR3 length equals 13 residues. Deletions cut 2 bases from V and 7 bases from J, with 12 bases between. The DNA for the CDR3 is TGTGCCAGCAGCTTTCCGCGGGGCGGTGGCTACACCTTC. This codes for CASSFPRGGGYTF.

The rearrangement links TRBV9 to TRBJ2-3, with a tentative D call TRBD1 (6 bases). The CDR3 length is 15 residues. Deletions cut 0 bases from V and 6 bases from J, with 14 bases between. In germline, CDR1 is SGDLS, CDR2 YYNGEE. The CDR3 DNA reads TGTGCCAGCAGCGTAGGGACAGTGGTGGGGGATACGCAGTATTTT. This encodes CASSVGTVVGDTQYF.

Notes on this clone: In the same sample, other DNA sequences code for this CDR3. This chain links TRBV19 with TRBJ1-1; the D is unclear. The CDR3 sequence is 13 residues long. The germline V gene has CDR1 LNHDA and CDR2 SQIVND (reference sequence). Trimming took off 5 bases at V and 0 bases at J, with 7 bases between the two ends. Written as DNA, the CDR3 is TGTGCCAGTAGTCCCAATCTGAACACTGAAGCTTTCTTT. It specifies CASSPNLNTEAFF.

This sequence joins TRBV7-2 and TRBJ2-3; tentative D call: TRBD1 (5 bases). CDR1 SGHTA and CDR2 FQGNSA come from the germline V gene. Trimming took off 3 bases at V and 2 bases at J, with 15 bases between the two ends. CDR3 length: 16 residues. CDR3 protein: CASSFRVSQDTDTQYF. The CDR3 DNA reads as TGTGCCAGCAGCTTTAGGGTATCACAGGACACAGATACGCAGTATTTT.

With respect to this clone: Different DNA sequences within this sample yield the same CDR3. The chain couples TRBV30 to TRBJ2-3; maybe TRBD2 (6 bases). V dropped 0 bases and J dropped 2 bases, with 9 bases sitting between them. The CDR3 is 14 residues long. Germline-derived CDR1 and CDR2 are GTSNPN and SVGIG (reference sequence). CDR3 in DNA: TGTGCCTGGAGTGTAGGAGGGGACACAGATACGCAGTATTTT. Encoded protein: CAWSVGGDTDTQYF. The full variable domain, its missing parts supplied by reference TRBV30 and TRBJ2-3, is SQTIHQWPATLVQPVGSPLSLECTVEGTSNPNLYWYRQAAGRGLQLLFYSVGIGQISSEVPQNLSASRPQDRQFILSSKKLLLSDSGFYLCAWSVGGDTDTQYFGPGTRLTVL.

The table lists this clone with a count of one. The genes are TRBV5-1 and TRBJ2-1; 7 nucleotides align to TRBD2. This CDR3 has 16 residues. V trimming: 0 bases; J trimming: 5 bases; junction bases outside the gene matches: 8. CDR1 is SGHRS, CDR2 YFSETQ, per germline. The CDR3 coding sequence is TGCGCCAGCAGCTTGGTCGAGGCAGGGACTAACAATGAGCAGTTCTTC. Translated: CASSLVEAGTNNEQFF. The whole variable domain, remainder taken from reference TRBV5-1 and TRBJ2-1, is KAGVTQTPRYLIKTRGQQVTLSCSPISGHRSVSWYQQTPGQGLQFLFEYFSETQRNKGNFPGRFSGRQFSNSRSEMNVSTLELGDSALYLCASSLVEAGTNNEQFFGPGTRLTVL.

The chain uses TRBV7-2 and TRBJ1-6; 7 bases match TRBD1. Trimming cost V 8 bases and J 10 bases; bases outside gene matches: 8. Germline V gene lookup returns CDR1 SGHTA and CDR2 FQGNSA. The CDR3 runs 13 residues. The CDR3 spells CASSGQGGSPLHF. The CDR3 nucleotides read TGTGCCAGCTCGGGGCAGGGGGGATCACCCCTCCACTTT.

V is TRBV6-6 and J is TRBJ1-5; no clear D. In germline, CDR1 is MNHNY, CDR2 SVGAGI (reference sequence). The V end was cut by 0 bases, the J end by 4 bases, with 10 bases between. The CDR3 loop spans 15 amino acids. CDR3 region: CASSYSRELNQPQHF. DNA for the CDR3: TGTGCCAGCAGTTACTCGAGGGAGCTTAATCAGCCCCAGCATTTT.

The V call is TRBV19, the J call TRBJ1-1, with TRBD1 identical over 12 bases. In germline, CDR1 is LNHDA, CDR2 SQIVND (reference sequence). V trimming: 5 bases; J trimming: 11 bases; junction bases outside the gene matches: 6. The CDR3 runs to 13 residues. DNA for the CDR3: TGTGCCAGTAGTGGGACAGGGGGCATAGAGGCTTTCTTT. This codes for CASSGTGGIEAFF.

This chain connects TRBV30 to TRBJ1-3, with TRBD1 as a possible D gene (5 bases). Per the germline V gene, CDR1 is GTSNPN and CDR2 is SVGIG (reference sequence). The CDR3 totals 16 residues. V was pared by 4 bases and J by 3 bases, with 19 bases between. The CDR3 is CAWTPKPGGFGNTIYF. The CDR3 DNA follows: TGTGCCTGGACGCCCAAACCCGGGGGGTTTGGAAACACCATATATTTT.

As DNA, the CDR3 is TGTGCCATCAGTGACTTGGGACACGGAACGCAGTATTTT. Its protein product is CAISDLGHGTQYF. The V call is TRBV10-3, the J call TRBJ2-3; TRBD1 is a possible D gene (6 bases). The V end was cut by 3 bases, the J end by 9 bases, with 13 bases between. The germline gives CDR1 ENHRY, CDR2 SYGVKD. The length of the CDR3 is 13 residues.

This clone came up once. This sequence joins TRBV2 and TRBJ1-2; a possible D gene is TRBD1 (6 bases). The CDR3 is 16 amino acids. Germline V gene sequence: CDR1 SNHLY, CDR2 FYNNEI. The ends were cut back, 5 bases at V and 6 bases at J, with 22 bases in the middle. The CDR3 DNA reads TGTGCCAGCAGTCCGGAAGGACAGCCAACCTACCATGGCTACACCTTC. It specifies CASSPEGQPTYHGYTF. Variable domain in full (rest from reference TRBV2 and TRBJ1-2): EPEVTQTPSHQVTQMGQEVILRCVPISNHLYFYWYRQILGQKVEFLVSFYNNEISEKSEIFDDQFSVERPDGSNFTLKIRSTKLEDSAMYFCASSPEGQPTYHGYTFGSGTRLTVV.

The CDR3 DNA follows: TGTGCCAGCAGCAGGGATCTGGACGGCTACACCTTC. Translating it yields CASSRDLDGYTF. The genes are TRBV6-6 and TRBJ1-2; TRBD1 is a possible D gene (5 bases). V was trimmed by 6 bases and J by 8 bases, leaving 13 bases between them. CDR1 and CDR2 from the germline V gene are MNHNY and SVGAGI (reference sequence). The CDR3 is made up of 12 amino acids.

This sequence joins TRBV6-1 and TRBJ2-2, with a possible D match to TRBD1 (6 bases). V was cut by 11 bases and J by 1 base, with 14 bases left in between. Germline CDR1 is MNHNS and CDR2 is SASEGT. The CDR3 length is 14 residues. In DNA, the CDR3 is TGTGCCGGAGAACGGACAGTGAACACCGGGGAGCTGTTTTTT. It yields the protein CAGERTVNTGELFF.

This chain uses TRBV19 with TRBJ1-6; D might be TRBD1 (5 bases). The V end was cut by 5 bases, the J end by 4 bases, with 12 bases between. The V gene's germline CDR1 is LNHDA and CDR2 SQIVND (reference sequence). This CDR3 has 15 residues. The CDR3 DNA reads as TGTGCCAGTAGTGCAACCGGGACTTATAATTCACCCCTCCACTTT. Its translation: CASSATGTYNSPLHF.

The chain joins TRBV7-8 to TRBJ2-1; 9 nucleotides align to TRBD2. Trimming cost V 4 bases and J 7 bases; bases outside gene matches: 5. This CDR3 has 14 residues. The germline gives CDR1 SGHVS, CDR2 FQNEAQ. The CDR3: CASSWRGGGNEQFF. In DNA form, the CDR3 reads TGTGCCAGCAGCTGGCGGGGGGGAGGGAATGAGCAGTTCTTC.

The chain employs TRBV4-3 and TRBJ2-7, with TRBD2 identical over 8 bases. Trimming removed 4 bases from V and 2 bases from J; junction bases left unmatched: 7. The CDR3 has 15 amino acids. The germline V gene encodes CDR1 LGHNA and CDR2 YSLEER. The CDR3 protein is CASSRDSGVTYEQYF. CDR3 nucleotide sequence: TGCGCCAGCAGCCGAGATAGCGGGGTCACCTACGAGCAGTACTTC.

The rearrangement joins TRBV7-9 to TRBJ1-2; the D is unclear. With 1 base removed from V and 1 base from J, the gap between germline ends came to 19 bases. From germline, CDR1 is SEHNR and CDR2 FQNEAQ (reference sequence). This CDR3 region has 18 residues. This CDR3 is CASSLEERSPKYNYGYTF. In nucleotides, the CDR3 is TGTGCCAGCAGCTTAGAAGAACGAAGCCCAAAATATAACTATGGCTACACCTTC.

This clone has just one count. The chain carries TRBV19 and TRBJ2-1, with D maybe TRBD2 (5 bases). V was pared by 4 bases and J by 4 bases, with 17 bases between. Germline CDR1 and CDR2: LNHDA and SQIVND (reference sequence). CDR3 length equals 16 residues. CDR3 sequence (DNA): TGTGCCAGTAGTAGAGAAAGCGGTCACCTATACAATGAGCAGTTCTTC. It specifies CASSRESGHLYNEQFF. The complete variable domain, with remaining parts taken from reference TRBV19 and TRBJ2-1, reads DGGITQSPKYLFRKEGQNVTLSCEQNLNHDAMYWYRQDPGQGLRLIYYSQIVNDFQKGDIAEGYSVSREKKESFPLTVTSAQKNPTAFYLCASSRESGHLYNEQFFGPGTRLTVL.

The V call is TRBV6-5, the J call TRBJ1-4; D gene ambiguous. CDR1 and CDR2 from the germline V gene are MNHEY and SVGAGI. This CDR3 is built from 14 residues. V was clipped by 0 bases and J by 4 bases, with 6 bases between them. The CDR3 spells CASSYSGHNEKLFF. CDR3 DNA sequence: TGTGCCAGCAGTTACTCGGGCCATAATGAAAAACTGTTTTTT.

The V call is TRBV7-9, the J call TRBJ2-7, with TRBD1 matching over 9 bases. This CDR3 contains 15 residues. CDR1 and CDR2 from the germline V gene are SEHNR and FQNEAQ (reference sequence). The trim removed 5 bases at V and 2 bases at J, leaving 7 bases unmatched. The CDR3 DNA reads as TGTGCCAGCAGCCCTGACAGGGGGATCCCCTACGAGCAGTACTTC. It yields the protein CASSPDRGIPYEQYF.

This clone was seen once. V gene TRBV5-1 combines with J gene TRBJ1-6; 7 bases agree with TRBD1. The CDR3 covers 15 residues. From germline, CDR1 is SGHRS and CDR2 YFSETQ. The V and J ends lost 2 bases and 7 bases, in that order; junction bases with no gene match: 6. The chain's CDR3 is CASSLDGQANSPLHF. The CDR3 nucleotides are TGCGCCAGCAGCTTAGACGGACAGGCGAATTCACCCCTCCACTTT.

The chain uses TRBV29-1 and TRBJ2-5; 11 bases match TRBD1. CDR1 and CDR2 from the germline V gene are SQVTM and ANQGSEA. The CDR3 totals 14 residues. The V gene end was trimmed by 3 bases and the J gene end by 5 bases; junction bases not matched to a gene: 5. In DNA form, the CDR3 reads TGCAGCGTTGACCCAGGACAGGGGGCTGAGACCCAGTACTTC. It yields the protein CSVDPGQGAETQYF.

The chain carries TRBV7-6 and TRBJ2-2; TRBD1 aligns across 10 bases. V trimming: 11 bases; J trimming: 5 bases; junction bases outside the gene matches: 8. This CDR3 is 14 amino acids long. Germline V lookup: CDR1 SGHVS, CDR2 FNYEAQ. CDR3 protein: CASRGTGATGELFF. Written as DNA, the CDR3 is TGTGCCTCCAGGGGGACAGGGGCGACCGGGGAGCTGTTTTTT.

The chain couples TRBV27 to TRBJ2-5, with 9 bases matching TRBD1. Judging by the DNA end, TRBJ2-7 fits better; the J call may be wrong. Per germline, CDR1 MNHEY and CDR2 SMNVEV (reference sequence). The length of the CDR3 is 16 residues. In DNA, the CDR3 is TGTGCCAGCAGTTATGGGGAGACAGGGGGTCGGTACGAGCAGTACTTC. This translates into CASSYGETGGRYEQYF.

The V call is TRBV5-1, the J call TRBJ2-2; 9 nucleotides line up with TRBD1. Unmatched junction bases numbered 13, after V lost 4 bases and J lost 6 bases. The CDR3 spans 17 residues. Per the germline V gene, CDR1 is SGHRS and CDR2 is YFSETQ. CDR3 in amino acids: CASSLYNRGQGAGELFF. The CDR3 coding sequence is TGCGCCAGCAGCCTGTATAACAGGGGGCAAGGCGCCGGGGAGCTGTTTTTT.

The chain links TRBV18 to TRBJ1-1; D might be TRBD1 (6 bases). CDR1 and CDR2 from the germline V gene are KGHSH and LQKENI. Trimming cost V 3 bases and J 3 bases, with 11 bases left between them. The CDR3 is 14 residues long. In DNA form, the CDR3 reads TGTGCCAGCTCACCTACTGCAGGGGACACTGAAGCTTTCTTT. Protein sequence: CASSPTAGDTEAFF.

A single count supports this clone. This sequence joins TRBV13 and TRBJ2-5; TRBD1 might be the D (6 bases). With 4 bases removed from V and 4 bases from J, the gap between germline ends came to 13 bases. Germline V lookup: CDR1 PRHDT, CDR2 FYEKMQ (reference sequence). This CDR3 is built from 14 residues. The CDR3 loop reads CASSSEVGGETQYF. The CDR3 DNA sequence: TGTGCCAGCAGCTCCGAGGTAGGGGGAGAGACCCAGTACTTC.